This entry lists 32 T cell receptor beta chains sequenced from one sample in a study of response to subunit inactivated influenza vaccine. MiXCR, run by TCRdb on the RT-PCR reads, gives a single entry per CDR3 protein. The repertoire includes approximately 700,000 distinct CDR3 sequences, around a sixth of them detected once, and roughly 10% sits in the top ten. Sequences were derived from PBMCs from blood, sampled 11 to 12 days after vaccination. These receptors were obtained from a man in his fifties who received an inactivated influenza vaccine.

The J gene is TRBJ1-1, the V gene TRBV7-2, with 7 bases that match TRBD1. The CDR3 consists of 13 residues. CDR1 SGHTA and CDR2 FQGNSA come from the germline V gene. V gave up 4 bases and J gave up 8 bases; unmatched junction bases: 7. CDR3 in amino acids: CASSSGGPLEAFF. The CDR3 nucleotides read TGTGCCAGCAGCTCAGGGGGTCCACTGGAAGCTTTCTTT.

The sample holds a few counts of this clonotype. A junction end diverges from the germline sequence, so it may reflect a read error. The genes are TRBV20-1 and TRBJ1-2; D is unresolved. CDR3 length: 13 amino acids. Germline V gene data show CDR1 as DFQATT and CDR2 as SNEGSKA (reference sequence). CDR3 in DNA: TGCAGTGCTAGAGATTATGCGGAAAAAACTAAAGTCTTC. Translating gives CSARDYAEKTKVF.

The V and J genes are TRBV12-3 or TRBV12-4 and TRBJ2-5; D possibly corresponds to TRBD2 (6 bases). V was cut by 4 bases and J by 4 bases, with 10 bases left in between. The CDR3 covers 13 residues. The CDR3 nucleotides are TGTGCCAGCAGTTGGAGGGAGGTAGAGACCCAGTACTTC. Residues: CASSWREVETQYF.

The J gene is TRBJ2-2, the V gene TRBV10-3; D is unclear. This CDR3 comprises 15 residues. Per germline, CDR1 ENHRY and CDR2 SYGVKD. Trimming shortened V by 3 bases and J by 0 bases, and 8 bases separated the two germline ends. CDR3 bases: TGTGCCATCAGTGAAAGAGGCTCGAACACCGGGGAGCTGTTTTTT. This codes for CAISERGSNTGELFF.

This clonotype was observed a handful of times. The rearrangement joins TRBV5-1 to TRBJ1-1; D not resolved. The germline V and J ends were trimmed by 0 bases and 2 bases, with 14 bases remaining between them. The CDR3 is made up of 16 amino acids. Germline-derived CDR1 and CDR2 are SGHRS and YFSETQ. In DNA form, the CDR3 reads TGCGCCAGCAGCTTGGACAGACCATACCCTAACACTGAAGCTTTCTTT. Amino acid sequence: CASSLDRPYPNTEAFF. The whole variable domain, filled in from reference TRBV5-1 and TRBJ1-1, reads KAGVTQTPRYLIKTRGQQVTLSCSPISGHRSVSWYQQTPGQGLQFLFEYFSETQRNKGNFPGRFSGRQFSNSRSEMNVSTLELGDSALYLCASSLDRPYPNTEAFFGQGTRLTVV.

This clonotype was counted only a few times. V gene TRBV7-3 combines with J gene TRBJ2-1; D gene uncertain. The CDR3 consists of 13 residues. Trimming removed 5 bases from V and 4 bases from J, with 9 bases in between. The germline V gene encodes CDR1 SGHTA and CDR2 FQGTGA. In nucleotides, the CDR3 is TGTGCCAGCAGCCCCATGGGGTACAATGAGCAGTTCTTC. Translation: CASSPMGYNEQFF.

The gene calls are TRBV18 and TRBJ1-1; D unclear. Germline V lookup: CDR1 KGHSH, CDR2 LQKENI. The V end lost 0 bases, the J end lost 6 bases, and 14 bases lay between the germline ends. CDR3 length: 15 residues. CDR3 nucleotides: TGTGCCAGCTCACCACCGGGCAGGTTGGGATCTGAAGCTTTCTTT. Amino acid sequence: CASSPPGRLGSEAFF. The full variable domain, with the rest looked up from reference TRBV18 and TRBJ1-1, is NAGVMQNPRHLVRRRGQEARLRCSPMKGHSHVYWYRQLPEEGLKFMVYLQKENIIDESGMPKERFSAEFPKEGPSILRIQQVVRGDSAAYFCASSPPGRLGSEAFFGQGTRLTVV.

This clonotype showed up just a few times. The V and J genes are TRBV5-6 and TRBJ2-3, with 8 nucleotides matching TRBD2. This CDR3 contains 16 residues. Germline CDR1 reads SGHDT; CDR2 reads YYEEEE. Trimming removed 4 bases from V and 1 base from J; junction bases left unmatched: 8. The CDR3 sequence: CASSPSHGGGTDTQYF. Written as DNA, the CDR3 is TGTGCCAGCAGCCCCAGCCACGGGGGGGGCACAGATACGCAGTATTTT.

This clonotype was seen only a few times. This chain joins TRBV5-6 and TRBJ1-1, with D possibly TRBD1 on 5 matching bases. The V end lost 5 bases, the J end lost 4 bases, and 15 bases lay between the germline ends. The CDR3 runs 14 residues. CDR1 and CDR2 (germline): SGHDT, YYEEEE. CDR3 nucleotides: TGTGCCAGCAGTAACAGGAAAGGGACCACTGAAGCTTTCTTT. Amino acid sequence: CASSNRKGTTEAFF.

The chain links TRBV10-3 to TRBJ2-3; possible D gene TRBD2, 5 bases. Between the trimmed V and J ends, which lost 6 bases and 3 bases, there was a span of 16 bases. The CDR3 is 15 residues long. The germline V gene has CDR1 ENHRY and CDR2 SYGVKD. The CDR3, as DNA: TGTGCCATCAGCAGACCCTCACTAGGGACAGATACGCAGTATTTT. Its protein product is CAISRPSLGTDTQYF.

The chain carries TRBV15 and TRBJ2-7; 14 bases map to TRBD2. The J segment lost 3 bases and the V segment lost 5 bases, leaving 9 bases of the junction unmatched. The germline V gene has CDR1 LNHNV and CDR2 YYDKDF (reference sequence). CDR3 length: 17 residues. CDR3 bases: TGTGCCACCAGCGGGGGACTAGCGGGAGCTGGTCTCTACGAGCAGTACTTC. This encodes CATSGGLAGAGLYEQYF.

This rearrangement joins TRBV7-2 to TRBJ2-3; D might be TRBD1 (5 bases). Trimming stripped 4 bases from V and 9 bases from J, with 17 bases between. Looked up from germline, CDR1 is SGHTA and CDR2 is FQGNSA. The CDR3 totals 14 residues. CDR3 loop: CASSSSAGAGTQYF. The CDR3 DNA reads TGTGCCAGCAGCTCCTCAGCTGGGGCTGGCACGCAGTATTTT.

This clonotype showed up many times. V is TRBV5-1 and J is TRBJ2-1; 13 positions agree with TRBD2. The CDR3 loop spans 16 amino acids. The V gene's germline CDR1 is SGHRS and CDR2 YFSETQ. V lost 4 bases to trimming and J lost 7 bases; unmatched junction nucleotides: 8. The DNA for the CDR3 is TGCGCCAGCAGCCAAGAAACGACTAGCGGGAGGAATGAGCAGTTCTTC. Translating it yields CASSQETTSGRNEQFF.

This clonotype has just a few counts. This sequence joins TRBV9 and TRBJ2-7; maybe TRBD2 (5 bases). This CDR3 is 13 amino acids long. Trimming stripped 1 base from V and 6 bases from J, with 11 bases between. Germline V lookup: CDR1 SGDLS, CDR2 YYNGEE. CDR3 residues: CASSVSSSTEQYF. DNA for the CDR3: TGTGCCAGCAGCGTATCTAGCTCAACCGAGCAGTACTTC.

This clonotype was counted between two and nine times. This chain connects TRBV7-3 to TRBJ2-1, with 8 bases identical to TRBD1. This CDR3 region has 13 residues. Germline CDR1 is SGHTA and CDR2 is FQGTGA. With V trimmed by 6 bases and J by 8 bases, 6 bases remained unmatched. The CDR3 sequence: CASSYQTGDEQFF. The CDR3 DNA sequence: TGTGCCAGCAGTTACCAGACAGGGGATGAGCAGTTCTTC.

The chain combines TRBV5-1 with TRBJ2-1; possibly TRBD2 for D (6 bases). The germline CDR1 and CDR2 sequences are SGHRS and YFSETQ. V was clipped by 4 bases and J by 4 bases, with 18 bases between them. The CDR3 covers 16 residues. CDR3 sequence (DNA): TGCGCCAGCAGCCCCTGGGTGGAGGACTATTACAATGAGCAGTTCTTC. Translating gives CASSPWVEDYYNEQFF.

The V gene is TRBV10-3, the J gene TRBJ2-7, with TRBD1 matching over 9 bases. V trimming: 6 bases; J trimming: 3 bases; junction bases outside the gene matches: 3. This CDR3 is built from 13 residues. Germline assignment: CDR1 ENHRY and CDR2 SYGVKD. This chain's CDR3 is CAISRDRVYEQYF. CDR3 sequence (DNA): TGTGCCATCAGCCGGGACAGGGTCTACGAGCAGTACTTC.

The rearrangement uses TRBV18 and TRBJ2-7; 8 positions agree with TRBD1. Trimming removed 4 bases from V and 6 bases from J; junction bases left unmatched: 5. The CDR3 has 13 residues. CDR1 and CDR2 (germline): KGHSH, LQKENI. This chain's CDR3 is CASSLNDRGEQYF. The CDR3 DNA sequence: TGTGCCAGCTCACTCAACGACAGGGGCGAGCAGTACTTC.

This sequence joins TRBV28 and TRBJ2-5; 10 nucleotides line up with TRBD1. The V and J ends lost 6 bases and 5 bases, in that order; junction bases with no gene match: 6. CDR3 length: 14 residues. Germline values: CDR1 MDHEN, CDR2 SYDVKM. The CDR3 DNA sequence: TGTGCCAGCAGGCGACAGGGGGCTGTGGAGACCCAGTACTTC. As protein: CASRRQGAVETQYF.

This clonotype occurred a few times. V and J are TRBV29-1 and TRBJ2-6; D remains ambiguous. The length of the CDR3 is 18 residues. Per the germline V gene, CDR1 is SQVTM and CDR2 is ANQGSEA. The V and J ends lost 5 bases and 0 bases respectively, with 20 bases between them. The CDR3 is CSVFVPAWGFSGANVLTF. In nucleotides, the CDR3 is TGCAGCGTTTTCGTGCCGGCGTGGGGTTTCTCTGGGGCCAACGTCCTGACTTTC.

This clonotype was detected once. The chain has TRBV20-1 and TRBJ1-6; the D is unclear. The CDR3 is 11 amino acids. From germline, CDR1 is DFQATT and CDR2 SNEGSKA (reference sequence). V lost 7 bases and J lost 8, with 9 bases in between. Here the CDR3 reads CSVRRDSPLHF. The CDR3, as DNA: TGCAGTGTCCGGCGTGATTCACCCCTCCACTTT.

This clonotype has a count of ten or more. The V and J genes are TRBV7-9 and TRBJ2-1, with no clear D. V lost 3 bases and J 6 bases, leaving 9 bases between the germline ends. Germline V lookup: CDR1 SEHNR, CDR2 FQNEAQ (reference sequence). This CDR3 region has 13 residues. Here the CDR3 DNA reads TGTGCCAGCAGCTTCTACTGGACCAATGAGCAGTTCTTC. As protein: CASSFYWTNEQFF.

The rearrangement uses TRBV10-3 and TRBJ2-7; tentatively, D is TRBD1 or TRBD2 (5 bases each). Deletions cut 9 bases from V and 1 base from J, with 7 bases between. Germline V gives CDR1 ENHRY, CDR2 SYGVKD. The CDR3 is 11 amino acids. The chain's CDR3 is CAIGGSYEQYF. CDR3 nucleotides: TGTGCCATTGGGGGTTCCTACGAGCAGTACTTC.

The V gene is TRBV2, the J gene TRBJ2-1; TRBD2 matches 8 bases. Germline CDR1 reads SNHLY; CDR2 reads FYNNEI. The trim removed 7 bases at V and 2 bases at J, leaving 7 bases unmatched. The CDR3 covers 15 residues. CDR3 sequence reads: CASIGSGGTYNEQFF. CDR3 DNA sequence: TGTGCCAGCATCGGGAGCGGGGGTACCTACAATGAGCAGTTCTTC. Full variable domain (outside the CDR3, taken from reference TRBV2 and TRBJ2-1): EPEVTQTPSHQVTQMGQEVILRCVPISNHLYFYWYRQILGQKVEFLVSFYNNEISEKSEIFDDQFSVERPDGSNFTLKIRSTKLEDSAMYFCASIGSGGTYNEQFFGPGTRLTVL.

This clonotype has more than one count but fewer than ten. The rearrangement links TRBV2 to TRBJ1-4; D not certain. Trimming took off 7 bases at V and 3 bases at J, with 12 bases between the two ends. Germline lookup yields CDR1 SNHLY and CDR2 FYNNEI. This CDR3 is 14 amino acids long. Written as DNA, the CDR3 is TGTGCCAGCATGTTCGGCAGGCCTAATGAAAAACTGTTTTTT. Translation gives CASMFGRPNEKLFF.

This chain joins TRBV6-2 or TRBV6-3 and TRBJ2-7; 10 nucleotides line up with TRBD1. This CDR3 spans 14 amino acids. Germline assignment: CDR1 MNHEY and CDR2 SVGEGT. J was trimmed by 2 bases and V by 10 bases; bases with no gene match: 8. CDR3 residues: CATAGTGDAYEQYF. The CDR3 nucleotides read TGTGCCACCGCCGGGACAGGGGATGCCTACGAGCAGTACTTC.

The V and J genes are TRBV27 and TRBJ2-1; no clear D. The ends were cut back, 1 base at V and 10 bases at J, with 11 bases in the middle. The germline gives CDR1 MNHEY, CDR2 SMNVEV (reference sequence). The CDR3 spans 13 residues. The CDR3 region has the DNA TGTGCCAGCAGTTTATATCTGTGGAAGGAGCAGTTCTTC. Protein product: CASSLYLWKEQFF.

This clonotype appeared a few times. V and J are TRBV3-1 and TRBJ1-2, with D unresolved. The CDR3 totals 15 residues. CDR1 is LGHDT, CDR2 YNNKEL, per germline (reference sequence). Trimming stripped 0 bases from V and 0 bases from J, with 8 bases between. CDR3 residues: CASSQDRSANYGYTF. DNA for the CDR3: TGTGCCAGCAGCCAAGATAGGAGCGCTAACTATGGCTACACCTTC.

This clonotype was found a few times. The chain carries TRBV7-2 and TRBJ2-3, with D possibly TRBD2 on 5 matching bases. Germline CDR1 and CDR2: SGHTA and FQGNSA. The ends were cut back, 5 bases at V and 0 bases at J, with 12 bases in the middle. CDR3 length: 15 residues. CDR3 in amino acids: CASSPFQRSTDTQYF. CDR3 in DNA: TGTGCCAGCAGCCCCTTCCAGCGGAGCACAGATACGCAGTATTTT.

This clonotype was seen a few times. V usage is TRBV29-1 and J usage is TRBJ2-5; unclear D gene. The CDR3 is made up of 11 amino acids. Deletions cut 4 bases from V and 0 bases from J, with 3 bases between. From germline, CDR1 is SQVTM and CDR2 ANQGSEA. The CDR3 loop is CSVAHQETQYF. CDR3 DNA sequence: TGCAGCGTTGCCCACCAAGAGACCCAGTACTTC. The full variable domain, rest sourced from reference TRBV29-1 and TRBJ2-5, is SAVISQKPSRDICQRGTSLTIQCQVDSQVTMMFWYRQQPGQSLTLIATANQGSEATYESGFVIDKFPISRPNLTFSTLTVSNMSPEDSSIYLCSVAHQETQYFGPGTRLLVL.

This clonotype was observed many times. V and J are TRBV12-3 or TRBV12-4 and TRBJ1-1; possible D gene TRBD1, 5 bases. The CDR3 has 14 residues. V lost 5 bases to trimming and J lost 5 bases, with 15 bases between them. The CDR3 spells CASSPREGRTEAFF. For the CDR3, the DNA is TGTGCCAGCAGTCCCCGGGAGGGGCGGACTGAAGCTTTCTTT.

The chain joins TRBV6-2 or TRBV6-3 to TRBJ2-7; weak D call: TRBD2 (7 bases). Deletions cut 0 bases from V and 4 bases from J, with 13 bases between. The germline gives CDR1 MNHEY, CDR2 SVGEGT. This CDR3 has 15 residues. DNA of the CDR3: TGTGCCAGCAGTTACTCGGCGGGGGCTGCTTACGAGCAGTACTTC. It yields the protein CASSYSAGAAYEQYF.